The 23 T cell receptor beta chains listed next were all sequenced from one sample in a study of regulatory T cells in long-lasting Graves disease. The time point was: newly diagnosed GD, antithyroid drugs for less than 3 months. PBMC-extracted RNA yielded the TCR library. TCR beta libraries were built with iRepertoire HTBI primers and Arm-PCR of CDR3 regions. TCRdb redid the calling of the multiplex PCR reads with MiXCR, one entry per CDR3 protein. Among 300,000 to 400,000 distinct CDR3 sequences listed, 18% were seen once. Specimen: peripheral blood mononuclear cells (PBMCs), collected at new diagnosis, from a patient treated with antithyroid drugs. All receptors derive from a female donor with Graves disease.

This clonotype came up many times. V gene TRBV13 combines with J gene TRBJ2-5, with 7 nucleotides matching TRBD1. The CDR3 is 12 amino acids. Per germline, CDR1 PRHDT and CDR2 FYEKMQ (reference sequence). V was clipped by 5 bases and J by 5 bases; unmatched bases: 2. CDR3 nucleotide sequence: TGTGCCAGCAGCCCACAGGGGGAGACCCAGTACTTC. Protein sequence: CASSPQGETQYF. Using reference TRBV13 and TRBJ2-5 for the parts outside the CDR3, the full variable domain is AAGVIQSPRHLIKEKRETATLKCYPIPRHDTVYWYQQGPGQDPQFLISFYEKMQSDKGSIPDRFSAQQFSDYHSELNMSSLELGDSALYFCASSPQGETQYFGPGTRLLVL.

This clonotype was seen ten or more times. The CDR3 reads CASSQDLWTQYF. The CDR3 nucleotides read TGTGCCAGCAGCCAAGATCTGTGGACCCAGTACTTC. The chain joins TRBV3-1 to TRBJ2-5; D not certain. Looked up from germline, CDR1 is LGHDT and CDR2 is YNNKEL (reference sequence). Trimming cost V 0 bases and J 7 bases, with 6 bases left between them. The CDR3 has 12 residues.

This clonotype occurred many times. The chain links TRBV9 to TRBJ2-7; 7 nucleotides line up with TRBD1. CDR1 is SGDLS and CDR2 is YYNGEE in the germline V gene. The CDR3 runs to 16 residues. Losses at the gene ends were 2 bases for V and 3 bases for J; bases not matched to a gene: 11. CDR3 nucleotide sequence: TGTGCCAGCAGCGTCACCTGGACAGGAGATCTCTACGAGCAGTACTTC. Translated: CASSVTWTGDLYEQYF.

The chain is built from TRBV9 and TRBJ2-7; D is tentatively TRBD1 or TRBD2 (5 bases each). With 0 bases removed from V and 3 bases from J, the gap between germline ends came to 13 bases. CDR1 and CDR2 (germline): SGDLS, YYNGEE. The CDR3 has 15 amino acids. CDR3 loop: CASSVEATRGYEQYF. The CDR3, as DNA: TGTGCCAGCAGCGTAGAGGCGACGAGGGGCTACGAGCAGTACTTC.

A few counts support this clonotype. The chain couples TRBV27 to TRBJ2-1, with 11 bases that match TRBD2. CDR1 MNHEY and CDR2 SMNVEV come from the germline V gene (reference sequence). The CDR3 totals 17 residues. The V gene end was trimmed by 5 bases and the J gene end by 6 bases; junction bases not matched to a gene: 12. The CDR3 loop reads CASSLRLAGTLGNEQFF. In nucleotides, the CDR3 is TGTGCCAGCAGTCTCCGACTAGCGGGGACCTTGGGCAATGAGCAGTTCTTC.

This clonotype was found many times. The V gene is TRBV28, the J gene TRBJ1-2, with D tentatively TRBD1 (5 bases). The CDR3 is made up of 14 amino acids. Germline assignment: CDR1 MDHEN and CDR2 SYDVKM. V was clipped by 4 bases and J by 6 bases, with 15 bases between them. The CDR3 sequence: CASSSPPLGHGYTF. For the CDR3, the DNA is TGTGCCAGCAGTTCGCCGCCCTTGGGGCATGGCTACACCTTC.

In this sample, this clonotype turned up many times. The rearrangement links TRBV28 to TRBJ2-7; D possibly corresponds to TRBD2 (7 bases). The V end lost 3 bases, the J end lost 6 bases, and 21 bases lay between the germline ends. Germline loops: CDR1 MDHEN, CDR2 SYDVKM. There are 16 residues in the CDR3. CDR3 sequence reads: CASSFGLGGGPFEQYF. The CDR3 DNA sequence: TGTGCCAGCAGTTTTGGATTAGGGGGAGGGCCCTTCGAGCAGTACTTC.

There are a few counts of this clonotype. The rearrangement links TRBV3-1 to TRBJ1-2, with unresolved D. This CDR3 has 11 residues. The germline V gene has CDR1 LGHDT and CDR2 YNNKEL (reference sequence). The ends were cut back, 1 base at V and 8 bases at J, with 5 bases in the middle. CDR3 in DNA: TGTGCCAGCAGCCAAGCAACGGGCTACACCTTC. It encodes CASSQATGYTF.

This clonotype was recorded at least ten times. V and J are TRBV11-2 and TRBJ1-1; D is ambiguous. The V gene's germline CDR1 is SGHAT and CDR2 FQNNGV. The CDR3 totals 12 residues. Trimming left V 1 base short and J 11 bases short, with 11 bases between. This chain's CDR3 is CASSLASGRAFF. In DNA, the CDR3 is TGTGCCAGCAGCTTAGCGTCGGGAAGGGCTTTCTTT.

Ten or more counts support this clonotype. The chain has TRBV12-3 or TRBV12-4 and TRBJ2-5; D is possibly TRBD2 (5 bases). This CDR3 spans 14 amino acids. V was clipped by 1 base and J by 1 base, with 7 bases between them. DNA for the CDR3: TGTGCCAGCAGTTTAGAGCGGATCCAAGAGACCCAGTACTTC. It translates to CASSLERIQETQYF.

This clonotype was observed a handful of times. A much larger clone is a single base away; this may be a read error. V gene TRBV10-3 combines with J gene TRBJ2-5, with TRBD1 matching over 9 bases. In germline, CDR1 is ENHRY, CDR2 SYGVKD. The CDR3 extends over 15 amino acids. The J segment lost 4 bases and the V segment lost 3 bases, leaving 6 bases of the junction unmatched. CDR3 sequence reads: CAISDRTGAGETQYF. CDR3 coding DNA: TGTGCCATCAGTGACCGGACAGGGGCAGGAGAGACCCAGTACTTC.

The table lists this clonotype with many counts. The rearrangement joins TRBV11-2 to TRBJ2-3; tentatively, D is TRBD1 or TRBD2 (5 bases each). Germline V gene sequence: CDR1 SGHAT, CDR2 FQNNGV. The V and J ends lost 8 bases and 0 bases respectively, with 18 bases between them. The CDR3 has 16 residues. Written as DNA, the CDR3 is TGTGCCAGCTACCCGGAGGTTGGGGGAAGCACAGATACGCAGTATTTT. Protein product: CASYPEVGGSTDTQYF. Combining the CDR3 with reference TRBV11-2 and TRBJ2-3 gives the whole variable domain EAGVAQSPRYKIIEKRQSVAFWCNPISGHATLYWYQQILGQGPKLLIQFQNNGVVDDSQLPKDRFSAERLKGVDSTLKIQPAKLEDSAVYLCASYPEVGGSTDTQYFGPGTRLTVL.

This clonotype was counted at least ten times. The CDR3 nucleotides are TGTGCCAGCAGCTTAGTAAGTAACAATGAGCAGTTCTTC. Protein product: CASSLVSNNEQFF. V is TRBV7-6 and J is TRBJ2-1; D remains ambiguous. The CDR3 has 13 residues. Germline V CDR1 and CDR2: SGHVS, FNYEAQ. V lost 1 base and J 5 bases, leaving 6 bases between the germline ends.

The table lists this clonotype with many counts. The chain uses TRBV2 and TRBJ1-1; D gene uncertain. The V end was cut by 3 bases, the J end by 2 bases, with 13 bases between. Germline V lookup: CDR1 SNHLY, CDR2 FYNNEI. The CDR3 loop spans 15 amino acids. CDR3 bases: TGTGCCAGCAGTGAGTTTCGAGCCGCTAACACTGAAGCTTTCTTT. It is translated as CASSEFRAANTEAFF.

The sample holds many counts of this clonotype. The V and J genes are TRBV6-1 and TRBJ2-5; 11 nucleotides agree with TRBD2. The CDR3 is 19 residues long. Losses at the gene ends were 7 bases for V and 4 bases for J; bases not matched to a gene: 20. The germline V gene encodes CDR1 MNHNS and CDR2 SASEGT. The CDR3 loop reads CASTPRGALAGEGIETQYF. The DNA of the CDR3 is TGTGCCAGCACTCCAAGAGGGGCACTAGCGGGAGAAGGAATAGAGACCCAGTACTTC.

This clonotype was seen many times. This chain connects TRBV28 to TRBJ1-1, with TRBD1 as a possible D gene (6 bases). CDR1 is MDHEN and CDR2 is SYDVKM in the germline V gene. The CDR3 runs 14 residues. V shed 3 bases and J shed 3 bases, with 11 bases lying between them. CDR3: CASSFDRTYTEAFF. The CDR3 nucleotides are TGTGCCAGCAGTTTTGACAGGACCTACACTGAAGCTTTCTTT. Using reference TRBV28 and TRBJ1-1 for the parts outside the CDR3, the full variable domain is DVKVTQSSRYLVKRTGEKVFLECVQDMDHENMFWYRQDPGLGLRLIYFSYDVKMKEKGDIPEGYSVSREKKERFSLILESASTNQTSMYLCASSFDRTYTEAFFGQGTRLTVV.

The chain carries TRBV30 and TRBJ2-7; D possibly corresponds to TRBD2 (5 bases). V lost 3 bases and J lost 5, with 11 bases in between. CDR3 length: 12 residues. Germline lookup yields CDR1 GTSNPN and CDR2 SVGIG (reference sequence). The CDR3 bases are TGTGCCTGGAGCGGCGGGCCCGACGAGCAGTACTTC. It encodes CAWSGGPDEQYF.

This clonotype was detected many times. The gene calls are TRBV10-3 and TRBJ2-7; D is perhaps TRBD1 (5 bases). Germline assignment: CDR1 ENHRY and CDR2 SYGVKD. V was clipped by 5 bases and J by 2 bases, with 13 bases between them. There are 14 residues in the CDR3. CDR3 sequence reads: CAISNKGITYEQYF. In DNA, the CDR3 is TGTGCCATCAGTAACAAGGGGATAACCTACGAGCAGTACTTC.

In DNA, the CDR3 is TGTGCCAGCAGCGTAAGTAGTAGCGCCCGTTACGAGCAGTACTTC. It specifies CASSVSSSARYEQYF. The chain recombines TRBV9 with TRBJ2-7, with a weak D call TRBD2 (5 bases). The CDR3 sequence is 15 residues long. Trimming removed 1 base from V and 4 bases from J, with 15 bases in between. Germline V gives CDR1 SGDLS, CDR2 YYNGEE.

The rearrangement uses TRBV7-9 and TRBJ2-1; TRBD2 matches 8 bases. V lost 5 bases and J lost 8; bases outside the gene matches: 17. Germline loops: CDR1 SEHNR, CDR2 FQNEAQ (reference sequence). The CDR3 loop spans 17 amino acids. CDR3 in amino acids: CASSIIGDRGGRHEQFF. The DNA of the CDR3 is TGTGCCAGCAGCATTATAGGGGACCGGGGCGGGAGGCATGAGCAGTTCTTC.

In its sample, this clonotype was seen once. It may be a read error: a sequence one base away is much more abundant. The conserved phenylalanine or tryptophan normally closing the CDR3 is absent here, so this likely arose from a read error. The rearrangement links TRBV2 to TRBJ1-2; TRBD1 aligns across 7 bases. Trimming cost V 4 bases and J 7 bases; bases outside gene matches: 15. Germline V CDR1 and CDR2: SNHLY, FYNNEI. The length of the CDR3 is 16 residues. Here the CDR3 DNA reads TGTGCCAGCAGTGTCCCCGGGGCCAGGGGGTCGTCTGGCTACACCCTC. This gives the protein CASSVPGARGSSGYTL.

This clonotype has more than one count but fewer than ten. J is TRBJ1-1 and V is TRBV20-1; tentatively, D is TRBD1 (5 bases). V was clipped by 0 bases and J by 2 bases, with 16 bases between them. CDR1 DFQATT and CDR2 SNEGSKA come from the germline V gene (reference sequence). The CDR3 extends over 16 amino acids. The CDR3 coding sequence is TGCAGTGCTAGAGATCCCCCAGGGACCTTAAACACTGAAGCTTTCTTT. It specifies CSARDPPGTLNTEAFF.

V and J are TRBV12-3 or TRBV12-4 and TRBJ2-2, with 9 nucleotides matching TRBD2. With V trimmed by 1 base and J by 4 bases, 4 bases remained unmatched. The CDR3 is 16 amino acids. The CDR3 spells CASSLGLAVSTGELFF. The CDR3 nucleotides are TGTGCCAGCAGTTTAGGACTAGCGGTATCCACCGGGGAGCTGTTTTTT.